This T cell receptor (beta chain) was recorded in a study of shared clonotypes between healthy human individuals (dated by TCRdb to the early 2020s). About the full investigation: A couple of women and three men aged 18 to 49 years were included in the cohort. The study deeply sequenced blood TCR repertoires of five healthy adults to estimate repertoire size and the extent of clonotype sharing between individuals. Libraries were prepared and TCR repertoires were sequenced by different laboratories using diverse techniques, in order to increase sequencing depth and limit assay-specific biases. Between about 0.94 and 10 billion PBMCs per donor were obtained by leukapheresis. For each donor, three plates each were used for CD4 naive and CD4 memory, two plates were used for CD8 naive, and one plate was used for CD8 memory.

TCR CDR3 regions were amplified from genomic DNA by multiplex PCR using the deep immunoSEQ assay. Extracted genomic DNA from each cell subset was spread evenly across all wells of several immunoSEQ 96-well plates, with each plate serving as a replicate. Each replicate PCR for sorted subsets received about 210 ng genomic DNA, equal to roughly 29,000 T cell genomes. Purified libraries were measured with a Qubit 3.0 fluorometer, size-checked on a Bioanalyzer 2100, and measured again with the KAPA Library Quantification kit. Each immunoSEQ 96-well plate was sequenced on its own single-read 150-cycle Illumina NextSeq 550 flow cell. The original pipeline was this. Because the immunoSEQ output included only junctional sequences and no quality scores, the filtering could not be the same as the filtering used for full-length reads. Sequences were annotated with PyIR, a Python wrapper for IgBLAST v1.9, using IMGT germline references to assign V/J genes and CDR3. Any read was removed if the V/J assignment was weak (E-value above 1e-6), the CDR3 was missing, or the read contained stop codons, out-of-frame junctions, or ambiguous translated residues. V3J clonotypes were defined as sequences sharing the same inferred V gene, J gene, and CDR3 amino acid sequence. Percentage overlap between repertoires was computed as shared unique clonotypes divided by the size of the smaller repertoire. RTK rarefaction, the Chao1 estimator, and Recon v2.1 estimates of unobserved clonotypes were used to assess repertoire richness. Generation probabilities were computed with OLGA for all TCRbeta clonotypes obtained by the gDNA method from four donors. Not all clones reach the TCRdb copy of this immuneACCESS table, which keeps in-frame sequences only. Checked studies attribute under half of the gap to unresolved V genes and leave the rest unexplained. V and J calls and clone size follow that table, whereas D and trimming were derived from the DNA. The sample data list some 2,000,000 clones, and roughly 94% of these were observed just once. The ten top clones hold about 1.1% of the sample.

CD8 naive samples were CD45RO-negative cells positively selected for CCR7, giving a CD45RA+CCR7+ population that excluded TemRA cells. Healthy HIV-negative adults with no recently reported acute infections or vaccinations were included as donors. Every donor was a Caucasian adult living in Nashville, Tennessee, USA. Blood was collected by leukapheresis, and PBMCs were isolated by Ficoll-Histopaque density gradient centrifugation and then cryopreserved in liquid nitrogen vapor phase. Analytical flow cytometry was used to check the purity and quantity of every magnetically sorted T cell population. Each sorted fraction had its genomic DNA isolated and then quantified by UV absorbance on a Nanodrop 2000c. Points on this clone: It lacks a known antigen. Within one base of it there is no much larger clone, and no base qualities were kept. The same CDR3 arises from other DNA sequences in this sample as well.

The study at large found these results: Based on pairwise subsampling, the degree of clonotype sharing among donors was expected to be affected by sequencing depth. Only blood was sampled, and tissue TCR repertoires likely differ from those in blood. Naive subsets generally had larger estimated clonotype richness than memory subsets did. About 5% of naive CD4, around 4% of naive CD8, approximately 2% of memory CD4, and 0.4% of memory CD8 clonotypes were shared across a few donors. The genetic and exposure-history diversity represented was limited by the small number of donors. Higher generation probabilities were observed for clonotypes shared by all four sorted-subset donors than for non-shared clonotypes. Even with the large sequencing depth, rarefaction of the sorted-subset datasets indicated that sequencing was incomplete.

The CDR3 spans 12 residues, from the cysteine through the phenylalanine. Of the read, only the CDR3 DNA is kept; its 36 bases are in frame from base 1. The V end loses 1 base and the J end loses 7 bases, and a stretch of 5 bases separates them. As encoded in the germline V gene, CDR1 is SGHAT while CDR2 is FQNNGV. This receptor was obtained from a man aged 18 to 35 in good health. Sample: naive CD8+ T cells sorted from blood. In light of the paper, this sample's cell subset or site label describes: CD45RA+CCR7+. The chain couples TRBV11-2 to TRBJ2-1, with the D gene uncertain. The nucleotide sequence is TGTGCCAGCAGCTTAGCTGGAAATGAGCAGTTCTTC. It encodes CASSLAGNEQFF.